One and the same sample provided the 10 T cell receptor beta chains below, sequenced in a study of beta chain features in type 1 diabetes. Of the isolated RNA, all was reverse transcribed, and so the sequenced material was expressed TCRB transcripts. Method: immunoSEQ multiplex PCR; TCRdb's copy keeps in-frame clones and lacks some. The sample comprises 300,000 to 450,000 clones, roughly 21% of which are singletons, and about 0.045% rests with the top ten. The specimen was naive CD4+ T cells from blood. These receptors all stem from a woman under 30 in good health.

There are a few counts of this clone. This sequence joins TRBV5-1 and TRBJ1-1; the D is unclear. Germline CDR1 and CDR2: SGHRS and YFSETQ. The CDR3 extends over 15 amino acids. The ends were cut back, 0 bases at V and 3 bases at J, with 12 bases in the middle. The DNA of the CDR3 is TGCGCCAGCAGCTTGGGGGTGTATCGGGACACTGAAGCTTTCTTT. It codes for CASSLGVYRDTEAFF.

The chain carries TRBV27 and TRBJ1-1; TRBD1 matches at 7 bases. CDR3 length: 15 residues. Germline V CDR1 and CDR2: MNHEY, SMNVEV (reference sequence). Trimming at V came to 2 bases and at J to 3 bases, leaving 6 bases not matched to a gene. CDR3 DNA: TGTGCCAGCAGTTTAAGGGCAGGGGGGCACACTGAAGCTTTCTTT. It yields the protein CASSLRAGGHTEAFF.

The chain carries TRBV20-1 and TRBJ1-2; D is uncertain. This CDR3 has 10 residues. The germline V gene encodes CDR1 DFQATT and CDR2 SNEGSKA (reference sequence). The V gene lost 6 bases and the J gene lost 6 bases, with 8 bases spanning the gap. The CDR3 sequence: CSARRDGYTF. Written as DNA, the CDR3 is TGCAGTGCCCGCCGCGATGGCTACACCTTC.

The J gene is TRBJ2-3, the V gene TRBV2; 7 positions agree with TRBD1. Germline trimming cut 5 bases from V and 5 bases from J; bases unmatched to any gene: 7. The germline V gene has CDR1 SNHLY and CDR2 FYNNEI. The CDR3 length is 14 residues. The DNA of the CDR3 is TGTGCCAGCAGTCCACAGGGGATGGGAGATACGCAGTATTTT. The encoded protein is CASSPQGMGDTQYF.

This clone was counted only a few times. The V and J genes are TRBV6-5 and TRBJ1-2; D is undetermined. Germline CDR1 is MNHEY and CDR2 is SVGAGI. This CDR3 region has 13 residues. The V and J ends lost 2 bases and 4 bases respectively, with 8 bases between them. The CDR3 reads CASSYERGYGYTF. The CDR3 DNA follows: TGTGCCAGCAGTTACGAACGAGGCTATGGCTACACCTTC.

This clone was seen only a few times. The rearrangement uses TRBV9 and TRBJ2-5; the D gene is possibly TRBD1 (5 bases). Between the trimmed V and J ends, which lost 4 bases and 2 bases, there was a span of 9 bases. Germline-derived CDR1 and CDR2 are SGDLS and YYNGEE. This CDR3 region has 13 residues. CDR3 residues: CASSLDIQETQYF. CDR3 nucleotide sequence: TGTGCCAGCAGCCTGGACATTCAAGAGACCCAGTACTTC.

CDR3 in DNA: TGTGCCAGCCGCCGAACCCGGGACAGGGTTGATTCACCCCTCCACTTT. This codes for CASRRTRDRVDSPLHF. V and J are TRBV5-8 and TRBJ1-6; TRBD1 matches 9 bases. Trimming cost V 7 bases and J 8 bases; bases outside gene matches: 13. This CDR3 has 16 residues. The germline V gene encodes CDR1 SGHTS and CDR2 YDEGEE.

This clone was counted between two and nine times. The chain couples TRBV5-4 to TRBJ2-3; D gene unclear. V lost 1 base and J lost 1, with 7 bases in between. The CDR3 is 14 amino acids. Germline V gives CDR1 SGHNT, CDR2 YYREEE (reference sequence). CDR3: CASSLSRGTDTQYF. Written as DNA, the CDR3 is TGTGCCAGCAGCTTGAGCCGGGGCACAGATACGCAGTATTTT.

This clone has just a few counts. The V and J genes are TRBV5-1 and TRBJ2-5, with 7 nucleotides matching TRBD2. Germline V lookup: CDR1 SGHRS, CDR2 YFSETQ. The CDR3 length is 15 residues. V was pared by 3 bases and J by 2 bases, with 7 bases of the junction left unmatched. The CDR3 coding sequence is TGCGCCAGCAGCTCCGGACTAGTAGCTCAAGAGACCCAGTACTTC. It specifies CASSSGLVAQETQYF.

CDR3 protein: CASSYPEASEAFF. The CDR3 DNA sequence: TGTGCCAGCAGTTACCCAGAGGCATCTGAAGCTTTCTTT. The gene calls are TRBV6-6 and TRBJ1-1; D is unclear. Deletions cut 2 bases from V and 6 bases from J, with 10 bases between. The CDR3 runs 13 residues. CDR1 MNHNY and CDR2 SVGAGI come from the germline V gene (reference sequence).